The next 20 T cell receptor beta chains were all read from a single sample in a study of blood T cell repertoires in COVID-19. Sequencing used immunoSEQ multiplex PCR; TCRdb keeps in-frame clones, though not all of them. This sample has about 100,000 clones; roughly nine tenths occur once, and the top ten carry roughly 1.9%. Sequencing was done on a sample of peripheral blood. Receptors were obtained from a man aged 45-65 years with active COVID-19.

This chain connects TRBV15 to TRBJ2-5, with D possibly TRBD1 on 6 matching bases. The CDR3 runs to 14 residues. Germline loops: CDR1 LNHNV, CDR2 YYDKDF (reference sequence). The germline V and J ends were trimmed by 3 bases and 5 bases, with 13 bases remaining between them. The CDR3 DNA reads TGTGCCACCAGCAGGCCGTGGGGGCTGGAGACCCAGTACTTC. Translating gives CATSRPWGLETQYF.

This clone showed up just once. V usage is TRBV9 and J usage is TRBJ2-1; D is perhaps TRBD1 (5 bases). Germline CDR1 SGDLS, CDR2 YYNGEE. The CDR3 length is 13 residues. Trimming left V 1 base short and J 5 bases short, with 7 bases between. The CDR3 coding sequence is TGTGCCAGCAGCGTACGCAGGGACAATGAGCAGTTCTTC. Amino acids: CASSVRRDNEQFF.

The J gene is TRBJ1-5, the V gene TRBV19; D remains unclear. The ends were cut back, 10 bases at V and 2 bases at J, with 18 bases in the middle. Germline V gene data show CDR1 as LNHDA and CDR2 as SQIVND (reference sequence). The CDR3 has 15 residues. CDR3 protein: CATSHGVGGNQPQHF. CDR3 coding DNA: TGTGCCACCTCTCACGGGGTTGGTGGCAATCAGCCCCAGCATTTT.

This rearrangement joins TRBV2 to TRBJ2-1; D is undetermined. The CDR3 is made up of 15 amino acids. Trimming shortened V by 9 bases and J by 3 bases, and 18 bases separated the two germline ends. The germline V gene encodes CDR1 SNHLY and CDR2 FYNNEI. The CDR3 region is CASFYQATSYNEQFF. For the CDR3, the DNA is TGTGCCAGTTTTTATCAGGCTACAAGCTACAATGAGCAGTTCTTC.

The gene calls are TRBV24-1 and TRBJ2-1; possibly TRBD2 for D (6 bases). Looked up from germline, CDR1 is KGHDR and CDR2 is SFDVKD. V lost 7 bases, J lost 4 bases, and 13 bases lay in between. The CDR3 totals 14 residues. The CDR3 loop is CATSGAGLYNEQFF. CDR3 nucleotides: TGTGCCACCAGCGGGGCGGGGCTATACAATGAGCAGTTCTTC.

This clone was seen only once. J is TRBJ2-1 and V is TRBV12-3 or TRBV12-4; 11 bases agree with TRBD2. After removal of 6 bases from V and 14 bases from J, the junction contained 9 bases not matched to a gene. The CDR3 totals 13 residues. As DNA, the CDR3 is TGTGCCAGCAGCACTAGCGGGAGTGACGCCAAGTTCTTC. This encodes CASSTSGSDAKFF.

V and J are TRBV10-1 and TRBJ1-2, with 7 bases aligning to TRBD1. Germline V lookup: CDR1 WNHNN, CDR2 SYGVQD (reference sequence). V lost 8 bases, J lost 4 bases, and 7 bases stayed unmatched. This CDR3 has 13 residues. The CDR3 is CASGQGVIYGYTF. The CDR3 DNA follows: TGCGCCAGCGGCCAGGGGGTGATCTATGGCTACACCTTC.

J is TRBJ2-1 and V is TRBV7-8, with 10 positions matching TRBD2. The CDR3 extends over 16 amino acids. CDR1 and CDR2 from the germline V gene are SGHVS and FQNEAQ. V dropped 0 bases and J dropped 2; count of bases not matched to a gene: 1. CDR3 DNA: TGTGCCAGCAGCTTAGCCAGCGGGGGGGCCTACAATGAGCAGTTCTTC. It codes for CASSLASGGAYNEQFF.

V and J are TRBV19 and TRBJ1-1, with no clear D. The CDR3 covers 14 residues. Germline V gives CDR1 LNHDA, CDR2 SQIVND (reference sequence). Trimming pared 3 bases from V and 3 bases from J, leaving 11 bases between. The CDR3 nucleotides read TGTGCCAGTAGTATTGGCAGAAAATACACTGAAGCTTTCTTT. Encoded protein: CASSIGRKYTEAFF.

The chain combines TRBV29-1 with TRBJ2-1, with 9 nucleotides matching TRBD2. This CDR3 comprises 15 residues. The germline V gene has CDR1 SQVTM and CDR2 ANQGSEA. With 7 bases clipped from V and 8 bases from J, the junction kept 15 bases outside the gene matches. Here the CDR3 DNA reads TGCAGCGCATCTTCTCCTAGCGGGGTCAGGGATGAGCAGTTCTTC. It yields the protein CSASSPSGVRDEQFF.

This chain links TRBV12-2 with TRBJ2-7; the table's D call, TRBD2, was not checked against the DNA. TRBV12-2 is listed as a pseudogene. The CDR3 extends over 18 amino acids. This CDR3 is CASRSLTGLERETYEQYV. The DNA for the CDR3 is TGTGCAAGTCGCTCCTTGACTGGACTTGAGCGGGAAACCTACGAGCAGTACGTC.

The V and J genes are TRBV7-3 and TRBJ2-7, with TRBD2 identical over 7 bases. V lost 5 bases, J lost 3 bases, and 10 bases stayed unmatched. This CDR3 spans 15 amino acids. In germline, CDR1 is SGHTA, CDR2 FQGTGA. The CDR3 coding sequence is TGTGCCAGCAGCCCAAAAGCGGGGACCTACTACGAGCAGTACTTC. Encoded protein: CASSPKAGTYYEQYF.

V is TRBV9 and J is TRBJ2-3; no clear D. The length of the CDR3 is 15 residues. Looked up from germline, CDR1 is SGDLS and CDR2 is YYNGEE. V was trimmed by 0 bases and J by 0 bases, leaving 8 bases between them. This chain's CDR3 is CASSVASVSTDTQYF. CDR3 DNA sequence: TGTGCCAGCAGCGTAGCCAGCGTTAGCACAGATACGCAGTATTTT.

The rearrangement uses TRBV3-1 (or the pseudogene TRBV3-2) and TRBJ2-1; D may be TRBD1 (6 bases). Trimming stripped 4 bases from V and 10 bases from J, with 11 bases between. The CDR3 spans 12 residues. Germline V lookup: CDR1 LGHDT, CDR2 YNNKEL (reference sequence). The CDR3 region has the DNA TGTGCCAGCAGCCGATCACAGGGCGAGCAGTTCTTC. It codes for CASSRSQGEQFF.

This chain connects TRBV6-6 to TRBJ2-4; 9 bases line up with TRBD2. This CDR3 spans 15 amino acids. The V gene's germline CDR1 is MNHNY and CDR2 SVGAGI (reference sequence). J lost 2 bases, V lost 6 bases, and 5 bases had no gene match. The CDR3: CASSSAGGTKNIQYF. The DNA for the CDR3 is TGTGCCAGCAGCTCAGCGGGGGGTACCAAAAACATTCAGTACTTC.

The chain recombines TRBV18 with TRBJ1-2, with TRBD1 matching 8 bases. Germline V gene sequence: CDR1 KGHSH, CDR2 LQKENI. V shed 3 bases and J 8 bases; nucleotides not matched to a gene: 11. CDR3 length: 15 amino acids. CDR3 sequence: CASSPQPDRGRGYTF. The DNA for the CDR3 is TGTGCCAGCTCACCCCAACCCGACAGGGGACGAGGCTACACCTTC.

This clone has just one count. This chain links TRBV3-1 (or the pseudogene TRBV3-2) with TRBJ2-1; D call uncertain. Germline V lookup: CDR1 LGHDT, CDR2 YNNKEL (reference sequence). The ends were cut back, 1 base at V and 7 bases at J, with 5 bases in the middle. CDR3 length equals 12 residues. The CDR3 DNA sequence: TGTGCCAGCAGCCAAGTGGCTAATGAGCAGTTCTTC. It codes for CASSQVANEQFF.

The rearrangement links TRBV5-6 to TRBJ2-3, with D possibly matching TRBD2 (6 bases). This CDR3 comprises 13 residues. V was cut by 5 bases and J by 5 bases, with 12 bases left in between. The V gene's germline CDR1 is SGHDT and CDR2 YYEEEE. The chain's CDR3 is CASSQGLLDTQYF. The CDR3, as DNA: TGTGCCAGCAGTCAGGGACTTCTAGATACGCAGTATTTT.

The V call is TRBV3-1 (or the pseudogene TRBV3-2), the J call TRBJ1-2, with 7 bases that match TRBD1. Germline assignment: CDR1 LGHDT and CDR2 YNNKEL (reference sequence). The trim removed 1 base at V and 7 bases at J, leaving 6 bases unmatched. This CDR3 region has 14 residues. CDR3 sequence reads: CASSQVDREVGYTF. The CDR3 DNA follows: TGTGCCAGCAGCCAAGTTGACAGGGAGGTTGGCTACACCTTC.

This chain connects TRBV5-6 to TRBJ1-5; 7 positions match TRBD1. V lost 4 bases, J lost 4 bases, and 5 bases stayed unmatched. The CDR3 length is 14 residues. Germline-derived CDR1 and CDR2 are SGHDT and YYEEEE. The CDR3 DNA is TGTGCCAGCAGCCTCGGACAGGCTAATCAGCCCCAGCATTTT. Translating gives CASSLGQANQPQHF.